Listed here is a single T cell receptor beta chain. Authors' processing steps: By means of reference gene primer amplification, nucleated cell counts were estimated. Here immunoSEQ multiplex PCR was the method, and the copy in TCRdb shows in-frame clones only, minus some. That table supplies the V and J calls and clone size; D and trimming were determined from the DNA. This table holds 350,000 to 400,000 clones, about 87% found once. Germline CDR1 and CDR2: LGHDT and YNNKEL (reference sequence). The CDR3 loop spans 17 amino acids. The V segment lost 3 bases and the J segment 2 bases; nucleotides outside the gene matches: 7. This sample stems from a study of blood T cell repertoires in COVID-19. Study members were between about 18 and 95 years old and lived in some 22 US regions.

Sequenced input: PBMCs or T cells enriched from blood (not recorded which). This TCR was recovered from a man in his forties or fifties in a cohort exposed to, infected with or recovered from COVID-19 (not recorded which). J is TRBJ2-1 and V is TRBV3-1 (or the pseudogene TRBV3-2); 10 bases fit TRBD2. CDR3 in amino acids: CASSHWVAGGPYNEQFF. The CDR3 DNA is TGTGCCAGCAGCCACTGGGTAGCGGGAGGCCCCTACAATGAGCAGTTCTTC.